This T cell receptor (beta chain) was recorded in a study of PD-1 blockade in mismatch repair-deficient tumors. Clones were read by immunoSEQ multiplex PCR, and TCRdb kept only the in-frame ones, dropping some. The table records roughly 34,000 clones, over 80% of them present only once. CDR1 SGDLS and CDR2 YYNGEE come from the germline V gene. CDR3 size: 15 residues. V gave up 3 bases and J gave up 1 base; unmatched junction bases: 3. This receptor was taken from an adult with mismatch repair-deficient cancer. Here the sequenced sample was PBMCs, taken roughly 6 weeks after starting pembrolizumab. The chain carries TRBV9 and TRBJ1-5; 8 bases align to TRBD1. CDR3 sequence reads: CASSAGQASNQPQHF. CDR3 DNA sequence: TGTGCCAGCAGCGCGGGACAGGCGAGCAATCAGCCCCAGCATTTT.